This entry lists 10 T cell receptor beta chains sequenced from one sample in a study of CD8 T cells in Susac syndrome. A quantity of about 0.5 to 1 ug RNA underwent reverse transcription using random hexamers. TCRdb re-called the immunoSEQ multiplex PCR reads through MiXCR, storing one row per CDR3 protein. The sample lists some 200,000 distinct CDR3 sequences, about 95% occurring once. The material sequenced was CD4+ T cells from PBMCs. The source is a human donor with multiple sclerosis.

In DNA form, the CDR3 reads TGTGCCAGCAGCCAGAGTGGCCTAGCGGGCACAGATACGCAGTATTTT. It translates to CASSQSGLAGTDTQYF. This chain uses TRBV3-1 with TRBJ2-3, with TRBD2 matching 7 bases. V shed 3 bases and J 1 base; nucleotides not matched to a gene: 7. Germline V CDR1 and CDR2: LGHDT, YNNKEL (reference sequence). The CDR3 loop spans 16 amino acids.

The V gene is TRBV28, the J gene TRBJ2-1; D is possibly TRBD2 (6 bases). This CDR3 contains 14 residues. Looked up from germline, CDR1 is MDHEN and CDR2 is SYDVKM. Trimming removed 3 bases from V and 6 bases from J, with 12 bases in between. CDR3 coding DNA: TGTGCCAGCAGTTTTTATCGCGGGACCAATGAGCAGTTCTTC. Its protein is CASSFYRGTNEQFF.

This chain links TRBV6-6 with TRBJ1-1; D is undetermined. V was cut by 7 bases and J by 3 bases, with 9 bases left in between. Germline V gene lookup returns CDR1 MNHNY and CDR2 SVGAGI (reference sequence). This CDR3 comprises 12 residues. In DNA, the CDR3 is TGTGCCAGCAAAGATCAGGACACTGAAGCTTTCTTT. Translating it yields CASKDQDTEAFF.

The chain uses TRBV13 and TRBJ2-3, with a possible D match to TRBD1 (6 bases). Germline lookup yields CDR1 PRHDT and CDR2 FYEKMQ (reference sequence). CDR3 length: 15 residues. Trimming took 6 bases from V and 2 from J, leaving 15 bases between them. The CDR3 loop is CASRAITGFTDTQYF. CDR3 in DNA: TGTGCCAGCAGAGCTATAACAGGGTTCACAGATACGCAGTATTTT.

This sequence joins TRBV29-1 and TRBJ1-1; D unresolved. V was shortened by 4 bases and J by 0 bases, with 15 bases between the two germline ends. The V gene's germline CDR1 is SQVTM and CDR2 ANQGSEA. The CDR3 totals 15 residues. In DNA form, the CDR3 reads TGCAGCGTTGTGTTAATGGGTCAAATGAACACTGAAGCTTTCTTT. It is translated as CSVVLMGQMNTEAFF.

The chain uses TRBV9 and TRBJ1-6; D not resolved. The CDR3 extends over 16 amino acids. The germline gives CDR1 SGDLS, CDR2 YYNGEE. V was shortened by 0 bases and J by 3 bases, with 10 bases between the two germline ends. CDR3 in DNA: TGTGCCAGCAGCGTAGAGGCAGGTGGCTATAATTCACCCCTCCACTTT. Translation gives CASSVEAGGYNSPLHF.

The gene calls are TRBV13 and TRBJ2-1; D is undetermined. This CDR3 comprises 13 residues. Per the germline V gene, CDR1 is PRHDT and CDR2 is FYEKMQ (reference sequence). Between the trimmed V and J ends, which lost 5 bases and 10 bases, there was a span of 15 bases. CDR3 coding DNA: TGTGCCAGCAGCCCCCGACTCCCCGGGGAGCAGTTCTTC. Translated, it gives CASSPRLPGEQFF.

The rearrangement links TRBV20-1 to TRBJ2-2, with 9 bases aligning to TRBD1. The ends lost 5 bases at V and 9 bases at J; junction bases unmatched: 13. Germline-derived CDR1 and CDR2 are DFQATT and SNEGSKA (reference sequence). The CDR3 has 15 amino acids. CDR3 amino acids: CSAPGQGRPYRELFF. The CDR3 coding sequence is TGCAGTGCTCCGGGACAGGGTAGGCCCTACCGGGAGCTGTTTTTT.

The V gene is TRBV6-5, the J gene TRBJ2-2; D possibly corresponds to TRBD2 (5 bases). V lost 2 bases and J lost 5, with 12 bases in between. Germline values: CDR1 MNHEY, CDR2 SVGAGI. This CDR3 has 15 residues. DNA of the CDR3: TGTGCCAGCAGTTACAACCAGCGGCAAACCGGGGAGCTGTTTTTT. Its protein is CASSYNQRQTGELFF.

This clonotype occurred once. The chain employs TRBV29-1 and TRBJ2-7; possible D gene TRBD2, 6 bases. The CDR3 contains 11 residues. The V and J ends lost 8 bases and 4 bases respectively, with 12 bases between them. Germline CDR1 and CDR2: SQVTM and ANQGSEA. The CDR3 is CSIRELYEQYF. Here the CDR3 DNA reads TGCAGCATACGGGAGCTATACGAGCAGTACTTC.